This T cell receptor (beta chain) was retrieved from a study of identical twins. TCRdb re-called the 5' RACE reads with MiXCR, one entry per CDR3 protein. The sample contains fewer than 900,000 distinct CDR3 sequences, approximately 21% of which appear only once. Germline values: CDR1 MGHDK, CDR2 SYGVNS. The germline V and J ends were trimmed by 7 bases and 0 bases, with 6 bases remaining between them. CDR3 length equals 13 residues. These data were also filed under a second study, of T cells expressing NK-cell markers. According to that study: Seven donors tested HCMV-seropositive and one tested seronegative among the eight sequenced. A handful of donors carried dominant NKG2C+ clonotypes that made up about 1.0-7.0% of their CD8+ T cells.

The sequence was obtained from a woman aged 18 to 35 in good health. Sequences were obtained from PBMCs. This chain connects TRBV25-1 to TRBJ2-2, with TRBD2 as a possible D gene (5 bases). The CDR3 coding sequence is TGTGCCAGCATGAGGGCGAACACCGGGGAGCTGTTTTTT. It codes for CASMRANTGELFF.